These 3 T cell receptor beta chains were sequenced from one sample in a study of human T cells and chemical hapten exposure. TCRdb reprocessed the 5' RACE reads with MiXCR, giving one entry per CDR3 protein. The data contain roughly 82,000 distinct CDR3 sequences, 15% to 20% of them singletons. Total RNA extraction was carried out from unfractionated whole blood. The source is a female donor in good health.

The chain couples TRBV10-3 to TRBJ2-7; no firm D call. The CDR3 has 11 residues. Per germline, CDR1 ENHRY and CDR2 SYGVKD. V shed 1 base and J shed 5 bases, with 3 bases lying between them. This CDR3 reads CAISEYNEQYF. As DNA, the CDR3 is TGTGCCATCAGTGAGTATAACGAGCAGTACTTC.

The sample holds many counts of this clonotype. The chain links TRBV5-1 to TRBJ1-1, with D possibly matching TRBD1 (5 bases). The CDR3 sequence is 14 residues long. V lost 5 bases and J lost 1, with 12 bases in between. Germline CDR1 is SGHRS and CDR2 is YFSETQ. In DNA, the CDR3 is TGCGCCAGCAGTGGGTCAGGGACGAACACTGAAGCTTTCTTT. Amino acids: CASSGSGTNTEAFF.

This chain joins TRBV19 and TRBJ2-1; 8 bases align to TRBD2. The V gene's germline CDR1 is LNHDA and CDR2 SQIVND (reference sequence). Germline trimming cut 0 bases from V and 8 bases from J; bases unmatched to any gene: 6. There are 15 residues in the CDR3. The CDR3 here is CASSIDLAGGDEQFF. The CDR3 coding sequence is TGTGCCAGTAGTATAGACCTAGCGGGCGGGGATGAGCAGTTCTTC.